A single T cell receptor beta chain is shown here with its context. Antigen: not known. Per the germline V gene, CDR1 is SGHTA and CDR2 is FQGNSA. V lost 5 bases to trimming and J lost 3 bases; unmatched junction nucleotides: 3. The CDR3 contains 13 residues. This entry comes from a study of blood T cells in healthy people across ages. Study-level results: It was held that diversity estimates obtained from one million T cells represented underestimates.

A sample-barcoded 5' primer and a J-beta primer mix were used in a second PCR of roughly 7 to 11 cycles. No fewer than 2.5 million CDR3-containing paired-end reads came from each sample. TCRdb re-analysed the 5' RACE reads in MiXCR, keeping a single row per CDR3 protein. Of 1.5 million to 2 million distinct CDR3 sequences listed, approximately 39% are singletons. There were healthy Caucasian individuals from Russia, aged roughly 6 to 95, serving as donors. V gene TRBV7-2 combines with J gene TRBJ1-1, with 7 bases that match TRBD1. The clonotype originates from a human donor in good health. The sequenced sample consisted of blood. The CDR3 is CASSRGRYTEAFF. The DNA for the CDR3 is TGTGCCAGCAGCAGGGGGCGGTACACTGAAGCTTTCTTT.